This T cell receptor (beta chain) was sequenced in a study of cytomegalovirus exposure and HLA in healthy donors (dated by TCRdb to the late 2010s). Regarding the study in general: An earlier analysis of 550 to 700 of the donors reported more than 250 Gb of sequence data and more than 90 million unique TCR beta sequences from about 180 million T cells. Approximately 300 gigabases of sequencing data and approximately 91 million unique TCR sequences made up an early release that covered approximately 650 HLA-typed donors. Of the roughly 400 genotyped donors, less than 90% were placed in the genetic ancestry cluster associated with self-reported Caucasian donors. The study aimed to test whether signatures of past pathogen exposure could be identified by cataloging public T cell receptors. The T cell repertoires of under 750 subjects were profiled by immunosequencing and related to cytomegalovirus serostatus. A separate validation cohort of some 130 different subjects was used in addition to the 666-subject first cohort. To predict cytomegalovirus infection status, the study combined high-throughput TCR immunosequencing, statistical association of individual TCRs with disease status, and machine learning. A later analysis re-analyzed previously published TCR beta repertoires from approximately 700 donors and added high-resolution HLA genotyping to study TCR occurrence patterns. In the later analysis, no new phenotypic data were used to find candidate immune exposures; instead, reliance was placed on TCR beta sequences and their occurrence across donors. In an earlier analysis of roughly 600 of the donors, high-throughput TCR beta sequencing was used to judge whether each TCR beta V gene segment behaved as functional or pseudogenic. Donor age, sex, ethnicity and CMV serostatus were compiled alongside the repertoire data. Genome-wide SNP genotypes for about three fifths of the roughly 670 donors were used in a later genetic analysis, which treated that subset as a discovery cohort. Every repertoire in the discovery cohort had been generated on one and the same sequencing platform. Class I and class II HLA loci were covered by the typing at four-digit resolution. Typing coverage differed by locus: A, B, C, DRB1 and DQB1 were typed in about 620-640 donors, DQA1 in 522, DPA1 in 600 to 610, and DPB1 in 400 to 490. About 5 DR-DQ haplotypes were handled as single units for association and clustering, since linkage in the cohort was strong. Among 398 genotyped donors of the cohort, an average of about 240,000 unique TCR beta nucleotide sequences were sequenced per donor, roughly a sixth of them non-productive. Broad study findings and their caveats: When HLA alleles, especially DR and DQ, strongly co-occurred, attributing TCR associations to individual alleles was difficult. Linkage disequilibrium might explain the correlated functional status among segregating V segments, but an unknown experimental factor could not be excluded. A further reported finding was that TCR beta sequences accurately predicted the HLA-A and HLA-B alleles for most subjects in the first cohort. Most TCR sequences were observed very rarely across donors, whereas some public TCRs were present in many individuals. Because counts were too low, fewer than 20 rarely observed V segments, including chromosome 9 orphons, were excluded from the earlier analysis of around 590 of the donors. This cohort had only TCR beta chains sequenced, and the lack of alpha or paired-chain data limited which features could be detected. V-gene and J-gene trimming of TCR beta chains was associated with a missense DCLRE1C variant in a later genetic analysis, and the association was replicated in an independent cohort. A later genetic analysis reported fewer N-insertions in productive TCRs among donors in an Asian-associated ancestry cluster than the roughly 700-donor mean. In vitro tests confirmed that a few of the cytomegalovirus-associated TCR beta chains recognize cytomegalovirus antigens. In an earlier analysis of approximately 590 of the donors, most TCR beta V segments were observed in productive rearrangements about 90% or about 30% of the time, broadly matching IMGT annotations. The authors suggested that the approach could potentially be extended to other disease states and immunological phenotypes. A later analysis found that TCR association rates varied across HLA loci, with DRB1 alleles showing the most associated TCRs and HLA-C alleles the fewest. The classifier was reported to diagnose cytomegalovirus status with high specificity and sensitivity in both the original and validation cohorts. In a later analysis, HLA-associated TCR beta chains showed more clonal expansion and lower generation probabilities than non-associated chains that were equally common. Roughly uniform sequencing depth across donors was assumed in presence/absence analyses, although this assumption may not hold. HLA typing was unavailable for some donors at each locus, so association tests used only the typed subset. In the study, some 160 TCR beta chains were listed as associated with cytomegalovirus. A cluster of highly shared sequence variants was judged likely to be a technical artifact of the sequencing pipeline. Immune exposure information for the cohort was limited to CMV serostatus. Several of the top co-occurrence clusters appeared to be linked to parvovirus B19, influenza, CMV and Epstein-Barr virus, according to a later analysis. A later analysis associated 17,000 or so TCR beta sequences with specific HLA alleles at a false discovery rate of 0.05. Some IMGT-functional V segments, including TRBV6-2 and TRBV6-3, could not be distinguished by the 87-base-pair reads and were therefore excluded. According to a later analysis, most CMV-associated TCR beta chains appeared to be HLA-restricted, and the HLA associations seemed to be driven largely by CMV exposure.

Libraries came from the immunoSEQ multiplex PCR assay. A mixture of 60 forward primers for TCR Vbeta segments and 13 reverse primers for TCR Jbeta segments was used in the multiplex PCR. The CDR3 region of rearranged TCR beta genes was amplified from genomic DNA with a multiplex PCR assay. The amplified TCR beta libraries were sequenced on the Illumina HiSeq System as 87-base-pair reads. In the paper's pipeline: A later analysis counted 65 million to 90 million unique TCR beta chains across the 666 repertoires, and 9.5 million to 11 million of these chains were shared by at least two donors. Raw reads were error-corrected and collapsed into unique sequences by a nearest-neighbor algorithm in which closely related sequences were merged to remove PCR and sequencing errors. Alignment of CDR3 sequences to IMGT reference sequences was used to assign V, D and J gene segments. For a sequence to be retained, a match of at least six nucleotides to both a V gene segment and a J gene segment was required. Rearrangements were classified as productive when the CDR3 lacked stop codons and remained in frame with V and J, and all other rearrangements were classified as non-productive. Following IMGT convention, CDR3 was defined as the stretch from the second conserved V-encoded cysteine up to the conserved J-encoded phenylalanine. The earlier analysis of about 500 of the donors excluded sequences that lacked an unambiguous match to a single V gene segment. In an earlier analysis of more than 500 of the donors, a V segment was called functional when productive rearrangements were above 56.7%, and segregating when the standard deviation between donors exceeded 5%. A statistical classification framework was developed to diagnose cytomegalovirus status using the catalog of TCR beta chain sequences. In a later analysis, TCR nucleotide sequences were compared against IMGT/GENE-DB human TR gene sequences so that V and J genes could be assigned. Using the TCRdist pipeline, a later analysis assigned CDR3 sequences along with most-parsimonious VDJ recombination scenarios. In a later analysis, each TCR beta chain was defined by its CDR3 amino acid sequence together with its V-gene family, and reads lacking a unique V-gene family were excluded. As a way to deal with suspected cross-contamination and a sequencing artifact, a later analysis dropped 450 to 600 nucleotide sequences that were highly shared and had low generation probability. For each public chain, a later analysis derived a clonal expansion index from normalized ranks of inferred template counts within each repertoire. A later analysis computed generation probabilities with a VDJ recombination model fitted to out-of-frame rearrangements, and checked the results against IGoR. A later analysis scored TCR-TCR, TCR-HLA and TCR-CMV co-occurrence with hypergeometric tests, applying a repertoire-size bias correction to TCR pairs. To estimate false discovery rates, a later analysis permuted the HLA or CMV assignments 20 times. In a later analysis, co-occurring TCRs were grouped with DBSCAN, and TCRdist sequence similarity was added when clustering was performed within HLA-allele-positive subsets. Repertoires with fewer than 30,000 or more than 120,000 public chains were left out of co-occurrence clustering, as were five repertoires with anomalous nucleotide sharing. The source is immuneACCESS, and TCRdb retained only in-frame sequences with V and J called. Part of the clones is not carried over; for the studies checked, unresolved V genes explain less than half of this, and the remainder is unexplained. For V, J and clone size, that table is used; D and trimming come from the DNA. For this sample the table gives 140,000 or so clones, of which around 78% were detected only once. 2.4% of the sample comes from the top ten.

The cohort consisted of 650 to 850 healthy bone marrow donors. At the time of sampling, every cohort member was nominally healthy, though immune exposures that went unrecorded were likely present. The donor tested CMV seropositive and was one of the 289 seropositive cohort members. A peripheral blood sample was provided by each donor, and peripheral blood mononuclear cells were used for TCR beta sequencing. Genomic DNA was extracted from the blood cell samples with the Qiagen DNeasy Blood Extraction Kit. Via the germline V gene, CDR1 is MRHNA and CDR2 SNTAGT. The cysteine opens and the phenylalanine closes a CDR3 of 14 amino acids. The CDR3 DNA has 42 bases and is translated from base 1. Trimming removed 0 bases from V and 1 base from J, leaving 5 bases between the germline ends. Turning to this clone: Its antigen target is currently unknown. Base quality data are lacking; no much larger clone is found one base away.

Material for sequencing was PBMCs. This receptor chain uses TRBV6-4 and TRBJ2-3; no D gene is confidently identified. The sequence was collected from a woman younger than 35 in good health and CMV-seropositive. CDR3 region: CASSDSPGTDTQYF. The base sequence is TGTGCCAGCAGTGACTCGCCGGGCACAGATACGCAGTATTTT.